This paragraph covers one TCR beta chain sequence. Antigen specificity is unknown. This CDR3 is 15 amino acids long. The germline CDR1 and CDR2 sequences are LNHDA and SQIVND (reference sequence). J was trimmed by 12 bases and V by 3 bases; bases with no gene match: 13. Primers: 52 TRBV forward and 13 TRBJ reverse. Libraries were prepared by immunoSEQ multiplex PCR; TCRdb keeps only in-frame clonotypes and omits some of them. The sample carries some 29,000 clones, about nine tenths recorded once. The data originate from a study of regulatory T cells. The study's findings and limits: Hydrophobic residues at CDR3 positions 6 and 7 were enriched in conventional CD4+ T cells of CD3G-deficient patients. Regulatory T cells showed the strongest V-J pair restriction and V/J gene skewing among patient repertoires.

A couple of CD3G-deficient patients had more severe autoimmunity; all had some. Patients, 2 to 39 years old, had expanded memory T-cell proportions. Regulatory (CD25-high CD127-low) and conventional (CD25-low CD127-high) CD4+ T cells were sorted separately. This receptor was identified in a young adult with CD3G deficiency. The chain links TRBV19 to TRBJ2-4; 8 positions match TRBD1. Sequencing was performed on conventional CD4+ T cells sorted from blood. Here the CDR3 reads CASSIRAEGQANQYF. Written as DNA, the CDR3 is TGTGCCAGTAGTATTCGGGCCGAGGGACAGGCCAATCAGTACTTC.